Detailed here is one TCR beta chain. The antigen is undetermined. This record belongs to a study of shared clonotypes between healthy human individuals. Findings and limits, study-wide: Compared with clonotypes that all four donors shared, non-shared clonotypes had lower generation probabilities. A generally larger estimated richness was seen in naive subsets than in memory subsets.

Adult donors, all healthy and HIV-negative, had no recent acute infections or vaccinations. Generated by immunoSEQ multiplex PCR, the TCRdb table keeps only in-frame clones and is missing some. The sample contains over a million clones, about 75% of which appear only once. This CDR3 has 13 residues. V was clipped by 6 bases and J by 10 bases, with 18 bases between them. Germline V lookup: CDR1 KGHSH, CDR2 LQKENI. The TCR comes from a man aged 18-30 years in good health. The sample consisted of memory CD4+ T cells sorted from blood. Specified subset: CD45RA-negative fraction. The V gene is TRBV18, the J gene TRBJ1-1; tentatively, D is TRBD1 (6 bases). The CDR3 sequence is CASSPGGGSGAFF. CDR3 in DNA: TGTGCCAGCTCCCCCGGAGGGGGGTCAGGAGCTTTCTTT.